What follows are 22 T cell receptor beta chains derived from one specimen sequenced in a study of cytomegalovirus exposure and HLA in healthy donors. It was with 60 Vbeta and 13 Jbeta primers that the PCR ran. Repertoires were generated with immunoSEQ multiplex PCR, while TCRdb's copy carries only in-frame clones and drops some. The data show about 160,000 clones, approximately 77% seen once. The sequenced sample consisted of PBMCs. These receptor sequences come from a male donor in good health and CMV-seropositive.

Here the CDR3 reads CASRTVVSGNTIYF. CDR3 sequence (DNA): TGTGCCAGTAGGACAGTCGTCTCTGGAAACACCATATATTTT. The chain joins TRBV19 to TRBJ1-3; TRBD1 is a possible D gene (5 bases). Per germline, CDR1 LNHDA and CDR2 SQIVND (reference sequence). The length of the CDR3 is 14 residues. Trimming took off 6 bases at V and 0 bases at J, with 9 bases between the two ends.

CDR3 amino acids: CASSQGGGRGQHGYTF. The CDR3 nucleotides read TGCGCCAGCAGCCAAGGAGGGGGAAGAGGACAGCATGGCTACACCTTC. The V and J genes are TRBV4-1 and TRBJ1-2, with D possibly matching TRBD1 (6 bases). V was pared by 1 base and J by 6 bases, with 18 bases between. This CDR3 contains 16 residues. Germline V gives CDR1 MGHRA, CDR2 YSYEKL.

The table lists this clone with a count of one. The CDR3 DNA sequence: TGTGCCAGCAGCAGACTGGACAGTTTCACAGATACGCAGTATTTT. This codes for CASSRLDSFTDTQYF. This rearrangement joins TRBV9 to TRBJ2-3; tentative D call: TRBD1 (6 bases). In germline, CDR1 is SGDLS, CDR2 YYNGEE. The CDR3 consists of 15 residues. V lost 4 bases and J 2 bases, leaving 14 bases between the germline ends. Full variable domain (outside the CDR3, taken from reference TRBV9 and TRBJ2-3): DSGVTQTPKHLITATGQRVTLRCSPRSGDLSVYWYQQSLDQGLQFLIQYYNGEERAKGNILERFSAQQFPDLHSELNLSSLELGDSALYFCASSRLDSFTDTQYFGPGTRLTVL.

This clone has only one observation. The rearrangement uses TRBV27 and TRBJ2-3; 12 bases are a match to TRBD2. Germline V gene data show CDR1 as MNHEY and CDR2 as SMNVEV (reference sequence). Trimming took 2 bases from V and 4 from J; bases not matched to a gene: 4. There are 16 residues in the CDR3. This chain's CDR3 is CASSLPGLAGPDTQYF. The CDR3, as DNA: TGTGCCAGCAGTTTACCAGGACTAGCGGGGCCAGATACGCAGTATTTT.

J is TRBJ1-2 and V is TRBV29-1; tentative D call: TRBD1 (6 bases). V lost 2 bases and J 4 bases, leaving 11 bases between the germline ends. Germline CDR1 is SQVTM and CDR2 is ANQGSEA. The CDR3 spans 13 residues. The CDR3 reads CSVENRVGYGYTF. Here the CDR3 DNA reads TGCAGCGTTGAAAACAGGGTAGGCTATGGCTACACCTTC.

This clone was seen just once. V usage is TRBV5-4 and J usage is TRBJ2-1; TRBD1 aligns across 7 bases. Germline values: CDR1 SGHNT, CDR2 YYREEE (reference sequence). Trimming took 3 bases from V and 4 from J; bases not matched to a gene: 4. This CDR3 spans 14 amino acids. This CDR3 is CASSSKTGYNEQFF. The DNA for the CDR3 is TGTGCCAGCAGCTCAAAGACAGGGTACAATGAGCAGTTCTTC.

The gene calls are TRBV30 and TRBJ1-1; 8 bases agree with TRBD1. This CDR3 is 14 amino acids long. Germline values: CDR1 GTSNPN, CDR2 SVGIG (reference sequence). Trimming cost V 5 bases and J 4 bases; bases outside gene matches: 9. The CDR3 DNA sequence: TGTGCCTGGCGAGGACAGGGAGTCGTCACTGAAGCTTTCTTT. Its translation is CAWRGQGVVTEAFF.

This clone was seen only once. V gene TRBV6-5 combines with J gene TRBJ2-2, with 7 bases aligning to TRBD1. J gave up 6 bases and V 1 base, and 8 bases lay outside the gene matches. The CDR3 is made up of 16 amino acids. Germline V gene data show CDR1 as MNHEY and CDR2 as SVGAGI. For the CDR3, the DNA is TGTGCCAGCAGTTACTGCGACAGGGAAGAACCCGGGGAGCTGTTTTTT. Its protein product is CASSYCDREEPGELFF.

This clone was found many times. This chain joins TRBV2 and TRBJ2-3; 10 bases are shared with TRBD1. Germline assignment: CDR1 SNHLY and CDR2 FYNNEI. The V gene end was trimmed by 6 bases and the J gene end by 1 base; junction bases not matched to a gene: 1. This CDR3 is 14 amino acids long. This CDR3 is CASRGTGGTDTQYF. The CDR3 bases are TGTGCCAGCAGGGGGACAGGGGGCACAGATACGCAGTATTTT.

V usage is TRBV6-6 and J usage is TRBJ1-4, with D unclear. The CDR3 length is 14 residues. V was pared by 1 base and J by 4 bases, with 7 bases between. Germline loops: CDR1 MNHNY, CDR2 SVGAGI (reference sequence). CDR3 sequence: CASSYYSNNEKLFF. As DNA, the CDR3 is TGTGCCAGCAGTTACTACAGTAATAATGAAAAACTGTTTTTT.

The gene calls are TRBV1 and TRBJ2-3; the table calls TRBD2, which could not be checked here. TRBV1 counts as a pseudogene. The CDR3 is 16 residues long. In nucleotides, the CDR3 is TGCACCAGCAGCCATCCAAGGACTATCGTCACAGATACGCAGTATTTT. It codes for CTSSHPRTIVTDTQYF.

V and J are TRBV20-1 and TRBJ2-7; the D is unclear. CDR1 is DFQATT and CDR2 is SNEGSKA in the germline V gene (reference sequence). The V and J ends lost 5 bases and 5 bases respectively, with 10 bases between them. The CDR3 totals 11 residues. CDR3 in DNA: TGCAGTGCTGTCAACTTGAACGAGCAGTACTTC. It yields the protein CSAVNLNEQYF.

The rearrangement links TRBV21-1 to TRBJ2-1; the tabulated D call, TRBD2, remains unverified against the DNA. TRBV21-1 is labeled a pseudogene. The CDR3 length is 18 residues. Here the CDR3 DNA reads TGTGCCAGCAGCAAACACAACGAGGCAGAGAGAGGGCACAATGAGCAGTTCTTC. Protein product: CASSKHNEAERGHNEQFF.

The V and J genes are TRBV4-3 and TRBJ1-5; 7 nucleotides agree with TRBD1. Unmatched junction bases numbered 10, after V lost 1 base and J lost 4 bases. Germline loops: CDR1 LGHNA, CDR2 YSLEER. This CDR3 is built from 17 residues. The CDR3 DNA follows: TGCGCCAGCAGCCAAGCTTCTTGGGGCAGGGGGAATCAGCCCCAGCATTTT. The encoded protein is CASSQASWGRGNQPQHF.

This clone was seen only a few times. The chain joins TRBV4-1 to TRBJ1-5, with 8 bases fitting TRBD1. The CDR3 runs 16 residues. CDR1 is MGHRA, CDR2 YSYEKL, per germline. V dropped 1 base and J dropped 6; count of bases not matched to a gene: 8. The CDR3 sequence: CASSQGGTGGSQPQHF. The DNA of the CDR3 is TGCGCCAGCAGCCAAGGGGGAACAGGGGGAAGTCAGCCCCAGCATTTT.

This chain connects TRBV21-1 to TRBJ2-4; the table's TRBD2 call for D was not verified on the DNA. TRBV21-1 is a listed pseudogene. There are 14 residues in the CDR3. The CDR3 sequence: CAILVRKTKNIQYF. As DNA, the CDR3 is TGTGCCATCCTAGTGAGGAAAACCAAAAACATTCAGTACTTC.

The J gene is TRBJ2-1, the V gene TRBV6-6, with D perhaps matching TRBD1 (6 bases). There are 12 residues in the CDR3. The V gene's germline CDR1 is MNHNY and CDR2 SVGAGI (reference sequence). Trimming shortened V by 8 bases and J by 7 bases, and 12 bases separated the two germline ends. CDR3 in amino acids: CASRRTENEQFF. Here the CDR3 DNA reads TGTGCCAGCCGACGGACAGAGAATGAGCAGTTCTTC.

The CDR3: CAWSRDSGLYEQYF. CDR3 coding DNA: TGTGCCTGGTCCCGGGACAGTGGGCTCTACGAGCAGTACTTC. The V and J genes are TRBV30 and TRBJ2-7, with TRBD1 matching over 7 bases. Germline V gene sequence: CDR1 GTSNPN, CDR2 SVGIG (reference sequence). CDR3 length equals 14 residues. Trimming removed 5 bases from V and 3 bases from J; junction bases left unmatched: 10. Drawing the rest from reference TRBV30 and TRBJ2-7, the complete variable domain is SQTIHQWPATLVQPVGSPLSLECTVEGTSNPNLYWYRQAAGRGLQLLFYSVGIGQISSEVPQNLSASRPQDRQFILSSKKLLLSDSGFYLCAWSRDSGLYEQYFGPGTRLTVT.

The chain recombines TRBV13 with TRBJ1-6; TRBD1 matches at 7 bases. Per germline, CDR1 PRHDT and CDR2 FYEKMQ (reference sequence). This CDR3 contains 16 residues. The junction had 3 bases not matched to a gene; V was cut back by 3 bases and J by 1 base. The CDR3 sequence is CASSFTGESYNSPLHF. CDR3 nucleotides: TGTGCCAGCAGCTTCACAGGGGAATCCTATAATTCACCCCTCCACTTT.

V is TRBV30 and J is TRBJ1-5; maybe TRBD1 (5 bases). Trimming shortened V by 0 bases and J by 4 bases, and 13 bases separated the two germline ends. The CDR3 runs to 15 residues. The germline CDR1 and CDR2 sequences are GTSNPN and SVGIG (reference sequence). The CDR3 DNA follows: TGTGCCTGGAGTGTTGAGACAGTCTTTAATCAGCCCCAGCATTTT. It translates to CAWSVETVFNQPQHF.

The chain joins TRBV5-1 to TRBJ2-1; 9 bases align to TRBD1. This CDR3 region has 14 residues. In germline, CDR1 is SGHRS, CDR2 YFSETQ. V was clipped by 0 bases and J by 14 bases; unmatched bases: 9. The chain's CDR3 is CASSLAVPGQGEFF. CDR3 DNA: TGCGCCAGCAGCTTGGCCGTCCCGGGACAGGGCGAGTTCTTC.

The chain carries TRBV19 and TRBJ1-2; D is ambiguous. The CDR3 extends over 14 amino acids. The ends were cut back, 3 bases at V and 8 bases at J, with 16 bases in the middle. From germline, CDR1 is LNHDA and CDR2 SQIVND (reference sequence). CDR3 DNA: TGTGCCAGTAGTATTCATGGAGGGATGAGAGGCTACACCTTC. It codes for CASSIHGGMRGYTF. Full variable domain (outside the CDR3, taken from reference TRBV19 and TRBJ1-2): DGGITQSPKYLFRKEGQNVTLSCEQNLNHDAMYWYRQDPGQGLRLIYYSQIVNDFQKGDIAEGYSVSREKKESFPLTVTSAQKNPTAFYLCASSIHGGMRGYTFGSGTRLTVV.